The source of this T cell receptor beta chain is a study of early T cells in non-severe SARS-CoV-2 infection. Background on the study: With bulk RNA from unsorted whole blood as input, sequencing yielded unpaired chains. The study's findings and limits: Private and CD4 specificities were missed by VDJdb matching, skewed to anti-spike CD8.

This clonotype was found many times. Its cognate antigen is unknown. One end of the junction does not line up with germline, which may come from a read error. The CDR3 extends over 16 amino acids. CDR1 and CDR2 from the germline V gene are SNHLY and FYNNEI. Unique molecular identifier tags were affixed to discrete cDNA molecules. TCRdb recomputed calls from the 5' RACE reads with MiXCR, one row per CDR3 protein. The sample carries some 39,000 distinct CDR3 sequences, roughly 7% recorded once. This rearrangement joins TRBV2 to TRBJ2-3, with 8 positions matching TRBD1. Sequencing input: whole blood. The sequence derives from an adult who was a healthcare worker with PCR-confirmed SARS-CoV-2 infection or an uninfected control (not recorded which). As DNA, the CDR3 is TGTGCCAGCAGGGAAGGACAGGGTCGAAGCACAGATACGCAGTATTTT. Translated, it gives CASREGQGRSTDTQYF.